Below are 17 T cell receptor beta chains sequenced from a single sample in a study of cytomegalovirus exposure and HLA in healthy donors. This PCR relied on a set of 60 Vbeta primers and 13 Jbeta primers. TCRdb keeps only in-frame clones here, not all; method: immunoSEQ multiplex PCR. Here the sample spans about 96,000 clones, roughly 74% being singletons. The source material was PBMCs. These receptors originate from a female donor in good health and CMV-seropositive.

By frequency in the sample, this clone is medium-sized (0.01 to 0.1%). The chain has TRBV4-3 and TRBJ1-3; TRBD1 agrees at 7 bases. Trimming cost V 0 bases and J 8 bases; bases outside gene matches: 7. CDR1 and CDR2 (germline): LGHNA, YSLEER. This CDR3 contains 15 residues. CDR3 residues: CASSQDKGAGYTIYF. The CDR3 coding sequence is TGCGCCAGCAGCCAAGATAAGGGGGCCGGCTACACCATATATTTT.

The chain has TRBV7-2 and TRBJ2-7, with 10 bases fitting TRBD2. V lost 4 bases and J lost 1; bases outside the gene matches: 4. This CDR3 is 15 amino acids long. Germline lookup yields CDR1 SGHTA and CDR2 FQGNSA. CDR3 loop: CASSSSSGGSYEQYF. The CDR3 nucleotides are TGTGCCAGCAGCTCGAGTAGCGGGGGGTCCTACGAGCAGTACTTC.

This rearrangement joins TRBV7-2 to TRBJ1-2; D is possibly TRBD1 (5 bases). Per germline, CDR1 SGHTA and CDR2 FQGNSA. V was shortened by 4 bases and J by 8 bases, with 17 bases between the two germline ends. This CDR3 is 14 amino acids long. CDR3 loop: CASSSLGQGWGYTF. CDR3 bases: TGTGCCAGCAGCTCCCTAGGGCAGGGATGGGGCTACACCTTC.

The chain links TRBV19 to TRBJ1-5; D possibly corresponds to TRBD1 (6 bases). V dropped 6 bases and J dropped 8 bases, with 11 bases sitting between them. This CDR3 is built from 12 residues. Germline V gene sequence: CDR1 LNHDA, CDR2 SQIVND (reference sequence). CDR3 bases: TGTGCCAGTAGCAGGGGACCCGAGCCCCAGCATTTT. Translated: CASSRGPEPQHF.

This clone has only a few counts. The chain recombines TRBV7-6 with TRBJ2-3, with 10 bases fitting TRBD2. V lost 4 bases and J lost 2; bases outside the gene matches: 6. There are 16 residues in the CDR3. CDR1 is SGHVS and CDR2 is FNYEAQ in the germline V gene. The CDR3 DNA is TGTGCCAGCAGCTCCCTAGCGGGAGCACCCACAGATACGCAGTATTTT. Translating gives CASSSLAGAPTDTQYF.

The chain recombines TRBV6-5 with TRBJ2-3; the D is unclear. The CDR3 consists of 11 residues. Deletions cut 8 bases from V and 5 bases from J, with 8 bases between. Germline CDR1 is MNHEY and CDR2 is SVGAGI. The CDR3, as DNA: TGTGCCAGCGGGCGTAAAGATACGCAGTATTTT. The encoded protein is CASGRKDTQYF.

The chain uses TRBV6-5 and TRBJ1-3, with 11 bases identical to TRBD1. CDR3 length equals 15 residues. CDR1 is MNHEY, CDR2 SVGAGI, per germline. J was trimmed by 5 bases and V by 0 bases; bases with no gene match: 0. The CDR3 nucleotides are TGTGCCAGCAGTTACTCGGACAGGGGGCGAAACACCATATATTTT. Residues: CASSYSDRGRNTIYF.

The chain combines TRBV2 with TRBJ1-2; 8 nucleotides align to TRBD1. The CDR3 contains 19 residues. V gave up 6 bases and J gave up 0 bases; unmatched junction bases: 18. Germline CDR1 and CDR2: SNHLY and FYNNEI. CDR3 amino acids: CASRLTGALISIANYGYTF. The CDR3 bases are TGTGCCAGCAGGCTGACAGGGGCCTTGATATCGATAGCTAACTATGGCTACACCTTC.

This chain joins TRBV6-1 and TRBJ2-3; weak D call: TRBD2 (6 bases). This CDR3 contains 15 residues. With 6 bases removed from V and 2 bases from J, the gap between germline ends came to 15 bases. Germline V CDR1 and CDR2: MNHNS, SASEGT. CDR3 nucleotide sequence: TGTGCCAGCAGCCTTCGGGACTCCTACACAGATACGCAGTATTTT. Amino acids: CASSLRDSYTDTQYF.

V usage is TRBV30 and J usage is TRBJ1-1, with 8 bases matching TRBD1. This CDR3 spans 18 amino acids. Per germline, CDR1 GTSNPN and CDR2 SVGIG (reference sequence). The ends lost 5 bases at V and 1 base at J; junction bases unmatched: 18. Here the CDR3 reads CAWDASPLWDRKNTEAFF. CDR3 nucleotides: TGTGCCTGGGACGCTTCTCCCCTTTGGGACAGGAAGAACACTGAAGCTTTCTTT. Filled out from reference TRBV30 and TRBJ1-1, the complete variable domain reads SQTIHQWPATLVQPVGSPLSLECTVEGTSNPNLYWYRQAAGRGLQLLFYSVGIGQISSEVPQNLSASRPQDRQFILSSKKLLLSDSGFYLCAWDASPLWDRKNTEAFFGQGTRLTVV.

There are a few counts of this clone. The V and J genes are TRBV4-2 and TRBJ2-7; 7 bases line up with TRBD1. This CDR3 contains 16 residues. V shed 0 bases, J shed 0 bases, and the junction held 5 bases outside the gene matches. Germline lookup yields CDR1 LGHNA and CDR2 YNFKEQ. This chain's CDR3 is CASSQEQGSDSYEQYF. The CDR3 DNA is TGTGCCAGCAGCCAAGAACAGGGGTCAGACTCCTACGAGCAGTACTTC.

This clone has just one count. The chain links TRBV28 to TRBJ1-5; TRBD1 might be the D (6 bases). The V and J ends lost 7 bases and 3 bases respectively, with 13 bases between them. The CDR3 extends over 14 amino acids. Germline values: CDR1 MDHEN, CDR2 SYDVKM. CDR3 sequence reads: CASTRGAVNQPQHF. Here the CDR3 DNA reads TGTGCCAGCACCCGGGGGGCAGTCAATCAGCCCCAGCATTTT. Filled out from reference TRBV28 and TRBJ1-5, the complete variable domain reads DVKVTQSSRYLVKRTGEKVFLECVQDMDHENMFWYRQDPGLGLRLIYFSYDVKMKEKGDIPEGYSVSREKKERFSLILESASTNQTSMYLCASTRGAVNQPQHFGDGTRLSIL.

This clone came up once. The CDR3 nucleotides read TGTGCCAGCCAAGCCCCGGGACAGGGGGGGAAAGCTTTCTTT. Protein: CASQAPGQGGKAFF. The chain combines TRBV7-9 with TRBJ1-1; 11 bases are a match to TRBD1. V lost 8 bases and J lost 9; bases outside the gene matches: 11. There are 14 residues in the CDR3. Germline lookup yields CDR1 SEHNR and CDR2 FQNEAQ (reference sequence).

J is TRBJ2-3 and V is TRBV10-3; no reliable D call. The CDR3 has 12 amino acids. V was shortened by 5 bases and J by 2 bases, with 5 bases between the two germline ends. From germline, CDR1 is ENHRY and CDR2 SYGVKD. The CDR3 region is CAISIYTDTQYF. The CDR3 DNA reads TGTGCCATCAGTATATACACAGATACGCAGTATTTT.

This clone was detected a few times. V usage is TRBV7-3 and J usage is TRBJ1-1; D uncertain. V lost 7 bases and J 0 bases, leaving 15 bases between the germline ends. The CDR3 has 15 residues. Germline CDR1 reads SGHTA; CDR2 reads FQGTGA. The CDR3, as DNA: TGTGCCAGCAACTTGGGCAGGCTCATGAACACTGAAGCTTTCTTT. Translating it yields CASNLGRLMNTEAFF.

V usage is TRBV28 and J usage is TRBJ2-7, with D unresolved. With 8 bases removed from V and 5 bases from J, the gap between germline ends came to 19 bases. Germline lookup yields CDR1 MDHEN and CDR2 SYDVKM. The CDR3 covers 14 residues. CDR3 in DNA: TGTGCCAGCTCTGAGGTAGCTCTGTCCCACGAGCAGTACTTC. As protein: CASSEVALSHEQYF.

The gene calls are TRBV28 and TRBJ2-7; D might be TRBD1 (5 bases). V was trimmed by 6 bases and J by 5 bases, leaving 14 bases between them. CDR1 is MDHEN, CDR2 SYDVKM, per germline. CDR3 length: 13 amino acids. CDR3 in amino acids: CASSQPQVHEQYF. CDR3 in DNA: TGTGCCAGCAGCCAACCACAGGTTCACGAGCAGTACTTC.